A single sample is the source of the 4 T cell receptor beta chains below, sequenced in a study of blood T cell repertoires in COVID-19. This table comes from immunoSEQ multiplex PCR, and its TCRdb copy is limited to in-frame clones, with some not included. This table has 250,000 or so clones, approximately 85% appearing once. Sequenced sample: peripheral blood. These receptors came from a woman in her 70s with acute or convalescent COVID-19.

The J gene is TRBJ1-2, the V gene TRBV19; no clear D gene. The CDR3 extends over 15 amino acids. Germline V gene data show CDR1 as LNHDA and CDR2 as SQIVND (reference sequence). Trimming pared 7 bases from V and 0 bases from J, leaving 15 bases between. CDR3 bases: TGTGCCAGTACCCAGAGGCGGCTAGCTAACTATGGCTACACCTTC. Protein product: CASTQRRLANYGYTF.

J is TRBJ2-2 and V is TRBV24-1, with D perhaps TRBD2 (6 bases). This CDR3 is 16 amino acids long. Per the germline V gene, CDR1 is KGHDR and CDR2 is SFDVKD. The ends were cut back, 5 bases at V and 3 bases at J, with 15 bases in the middle. The CDR3 sequence: CATSGGVVVDTGELFF. The CDR3 DNA reads TGTGCCACCAGTGGGGGGGTCGTCGTGGACACCGGGGAGCTGTTTTTT.

The chain carries TRBV25-1 and TRBJ1-5, with TRBD1 matching over 7 bases. Germline CDR1 reads MGHDK; CDR2 reads SYGVNS. CDR3 size: 14 residues. The junction had 6 bases not matched to a gene; V was cut back by 6 bases and J by 4 bases. In nucleotides, the CDR3 is TGTGCCAGCAGGGAGACAGGGAGAAATCAGCCCCAGCATTTT. Protein product: CASRETGRNQPQHF. The whole variable domain, filled in from reference TRBV25-1 and TRBJ1-5, reads EADIYQTPRYLVIGTGKKITLECSQTMGHDKMYWYQQDPGMELHLIHYSYGVNSTEKGDLSSESTVSRIRTEHFPLTLESARPSHTSQYLCASRETGRNQPQHFGDGTRLSIL.

J is TRBJ1-4 and V is TRBV5-1; 8 bases agree with TRBD1. Germline V gene data show CDR1 as SGHRS and CDR2 as YFSETQ. Trimming at V came to 0 bases and at J to 4 bases, leaving 8 bases not matched to a gene. The CDR3 runs to 17 residues. In DNA form, the CDR3 reads TGCGCCAGCAGCTTGGGGGGGACAGGAGGAAATAATGAAAAACTGTTTTTT. It translates to CASSLGGTGGNNEKLFF.